This section outlines one TCR beta chain sequence together with its context. The target antigen is unknown. The data belong to a study of T cell responses to AZD1222 COVID-19 vaccine. Study information: Second doses were pooled across both intervals (about 4 or about 12 weeks).

Assay: immunoSEQ multiplex PCR; the TCRdb copy retains only in-frame clones and omits some. The repertoire holds under 150,000 clones, with 93% as singletons. The CDR3 is 16 residues long. Losses at the gene ends were 5 bases for V and 1 base for J; bases not matched to a gene: 6. Germline values: CDR1 SGHVS, CDR2 FNYEAQ. Study-level findings and limits: Sampling captured repertoires only after the peak T cell response.

The chain is built from TRBV7-6 and TRBJ2-2, with 8 positions matching TRBD1. The sequencing used peripheral blood, collected on day 0 of AZD1222 vaccination. The sequence was collected from an adult in good health. The CDR3 here is CASSLRQGRNTGELFF. For the CDR3, the DNA is TGTGCCAGCAGCCTGAGACAGGGGAGGAACACCGGGGAGCTGTTTTTT.